This T cell receptor (beta chain) comes out of a study of blood T cell repertoires in COVID-19. Study-wide background: PBMCs, B-cell-depleted T cells, or T cells provided the cDNA or gDNA that made up the material.

Germline lookup yields CDR1 SGHRS and CDR2 YFSETQ. The CDR3 is made up of 14 amino acids. The germline V and J ends were trimmed by 0 bases and 4 bases, with 10 bases remaining between them. Original handling: Amplification of reference gene primers provided the estimated nucleated cell counts. This table comes from immunoSEQ multiplex PCR, and its TCRdb copy is limited to in-frame clones, with some not included. V, J and clone size derive from that table, while D and trimming were established from the DNA sequence. The table lists around 280,000 clones, under 90% of them singletons, with 1.7% in the top ten. Cohort allocation depended upon clinical history that participants reported. Recovered status applied to Cohort 3 donors who had two consecutive negative PCRs. It also applied to those with clearance or with symptom resolution.

The clonotype comes from a woman in her thirties or forties who had recovered from COVID-19. The sequenced material came from PBMCs or T cells enriched from blood (not recorded which). The chain uses TRBV5-1 and TRBJ1-2; D remains ambiguous. CDR3 sequence reads: CASSLDNIPYGYTF. The CDR3 bases are TGCGCCAGCAGCTTGGATAACATCCCCTATGGCTACACCTTC.